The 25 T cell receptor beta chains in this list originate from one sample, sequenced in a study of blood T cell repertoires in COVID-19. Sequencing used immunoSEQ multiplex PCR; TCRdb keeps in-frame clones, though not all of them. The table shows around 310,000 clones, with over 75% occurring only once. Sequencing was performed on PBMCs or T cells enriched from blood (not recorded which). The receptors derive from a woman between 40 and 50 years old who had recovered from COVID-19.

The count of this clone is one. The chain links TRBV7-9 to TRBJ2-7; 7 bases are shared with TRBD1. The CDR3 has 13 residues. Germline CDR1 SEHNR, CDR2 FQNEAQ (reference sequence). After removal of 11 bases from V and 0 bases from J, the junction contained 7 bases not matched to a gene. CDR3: CAAQGLSSYEQYF. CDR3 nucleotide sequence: TGTGCCGCACAGGGGTTGAGCTCCTACGAGCAGTACTTC.

The CDR3 sequence is CASRERGQGTEAFF. The DNA of the CDR3 is TGTGCCAGCAGGGAAAGGGGGCAGGGCACTGAAGCTTTCTTT. The rearrangement uses TRBV11-3 and TRBJ1-1, with 7 positions matching TRBD1. The CDR3 runs to 14 residues. The germline CDR1 and CDR2 sequences are SGHNT and YENEEA. After removal of 6 bases from V and 4 bases from J, the junction contained 8 bases not matched to a gene.

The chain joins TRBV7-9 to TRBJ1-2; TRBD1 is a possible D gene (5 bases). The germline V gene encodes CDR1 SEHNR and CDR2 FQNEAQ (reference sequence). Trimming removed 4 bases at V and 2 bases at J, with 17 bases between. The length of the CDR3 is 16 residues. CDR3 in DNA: TGTGCCAGCAGCTCCCTTGGAGGGGCGGGAAACTATGGCTACACCTTC. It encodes CASSSLGGAGNYGYTF.

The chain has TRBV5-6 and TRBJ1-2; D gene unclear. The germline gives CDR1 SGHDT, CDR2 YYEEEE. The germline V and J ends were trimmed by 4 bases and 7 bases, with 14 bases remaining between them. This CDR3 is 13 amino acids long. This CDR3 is CASSTTAPGGYTF. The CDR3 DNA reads TGTGCCAGCAGCACGACTGCCCCCGGTGGCTACACCTTC.

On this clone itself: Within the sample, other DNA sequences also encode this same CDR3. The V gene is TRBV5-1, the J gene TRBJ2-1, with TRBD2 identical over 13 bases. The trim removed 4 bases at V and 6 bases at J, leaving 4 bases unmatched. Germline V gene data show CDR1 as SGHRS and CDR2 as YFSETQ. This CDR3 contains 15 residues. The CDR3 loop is CASSLGLAGVNEQFF. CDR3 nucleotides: TGCGCCAGCAGCCTTGGACTAGCGGGGGTCAATGAGCAGTTCTTC.

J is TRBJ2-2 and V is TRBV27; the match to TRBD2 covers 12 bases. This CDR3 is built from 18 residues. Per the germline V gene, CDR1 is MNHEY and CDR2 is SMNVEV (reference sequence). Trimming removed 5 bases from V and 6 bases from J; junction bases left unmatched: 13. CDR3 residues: CASSTPSGGAIKAGELFF. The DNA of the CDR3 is TGTGCCAGCAGTACCCCTAGCGGGGGGGCCATAAAAGCCGGGGAGCTGTTTTTT.

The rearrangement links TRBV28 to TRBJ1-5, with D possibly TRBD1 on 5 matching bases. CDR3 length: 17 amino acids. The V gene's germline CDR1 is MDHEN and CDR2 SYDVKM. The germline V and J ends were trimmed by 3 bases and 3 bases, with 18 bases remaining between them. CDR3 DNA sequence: TGTGCCAGCAGTTTGGGGGGGTCCCCGCGCCCCAATCAGCCCCAGCATTTT. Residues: CASSLGGSPRPNQPQHF. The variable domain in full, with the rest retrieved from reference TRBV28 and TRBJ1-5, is DVKVTQSSRYLVKRTGEKVFLECVQDMDHENMFWYRQDPGLGLRLIYFSYDVKMKEKGDIPEGYSVSREKKERFSLILESASTNQTSMYLCASSLGGSPRPNQPQHFGDGTRLSIL.

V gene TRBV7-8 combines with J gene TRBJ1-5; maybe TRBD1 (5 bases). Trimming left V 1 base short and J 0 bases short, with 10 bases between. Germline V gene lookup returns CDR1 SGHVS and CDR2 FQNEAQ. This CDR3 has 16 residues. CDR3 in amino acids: CASSLGIRGSNQPQHF. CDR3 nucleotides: TGTGCCAGCAGCTTAGGTATAAGGGGTAGCAATCAGCCCCAGCATTTT.

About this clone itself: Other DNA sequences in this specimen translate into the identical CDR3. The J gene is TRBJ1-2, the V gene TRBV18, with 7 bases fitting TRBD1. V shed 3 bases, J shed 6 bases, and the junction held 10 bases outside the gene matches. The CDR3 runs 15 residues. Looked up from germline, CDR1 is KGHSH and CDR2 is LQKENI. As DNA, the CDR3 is TGTGCCAGCTCACCCCCGGGGCAGGGGGAGCATGGCTACACCTTC. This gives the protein CASSPPGQGEHGYTF.

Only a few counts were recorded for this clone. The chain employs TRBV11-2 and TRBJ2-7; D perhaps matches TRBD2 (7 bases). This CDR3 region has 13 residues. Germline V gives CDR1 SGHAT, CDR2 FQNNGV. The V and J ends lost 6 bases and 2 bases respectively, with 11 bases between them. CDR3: CASREGGAYEQYF. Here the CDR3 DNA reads TGTGCCAGCAGGGAGGGGGGGGCCTACGAGCAGTACTTC.

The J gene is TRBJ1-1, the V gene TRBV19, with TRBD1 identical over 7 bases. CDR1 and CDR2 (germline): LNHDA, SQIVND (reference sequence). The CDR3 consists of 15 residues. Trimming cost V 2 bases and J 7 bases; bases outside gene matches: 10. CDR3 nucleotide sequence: TGTGCCAGTAGTATACTAGCAGGGGGGCAGGGTGAAGCTTTCTTT. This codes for CASSILAGGQGEAFF.

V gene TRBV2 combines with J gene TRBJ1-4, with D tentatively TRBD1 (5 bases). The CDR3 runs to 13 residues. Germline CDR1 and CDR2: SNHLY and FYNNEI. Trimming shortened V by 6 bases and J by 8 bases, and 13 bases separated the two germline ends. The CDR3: CASRAREGEKLFF. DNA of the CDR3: TGTGCCAGCAGGGCCAGGGAGGGGGAAAAACTGTTTTTT.

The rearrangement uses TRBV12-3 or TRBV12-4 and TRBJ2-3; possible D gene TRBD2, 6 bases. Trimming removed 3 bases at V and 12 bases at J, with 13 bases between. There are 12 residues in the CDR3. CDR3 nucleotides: TGTGCCAGCAGTTTGACTAGTTTCAGCCAGTATTTT. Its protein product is CASSLTSFSQYF.

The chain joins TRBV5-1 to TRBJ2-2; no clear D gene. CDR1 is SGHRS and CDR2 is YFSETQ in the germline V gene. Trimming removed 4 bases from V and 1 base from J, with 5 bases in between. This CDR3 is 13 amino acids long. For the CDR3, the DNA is TGCGCCAGCAGCCGACAGAACACCGGGGAGCTGTTTTTT. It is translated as CASSRQNTGELFF.

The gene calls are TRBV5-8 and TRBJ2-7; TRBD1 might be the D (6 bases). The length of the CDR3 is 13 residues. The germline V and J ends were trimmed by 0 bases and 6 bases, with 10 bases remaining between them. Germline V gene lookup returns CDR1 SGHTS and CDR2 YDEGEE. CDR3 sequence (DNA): TGTGCCAGCAGCTTGGCAGGGGCGAGCGAGCAGTACTTC. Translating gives CASSLAGASEQYF.

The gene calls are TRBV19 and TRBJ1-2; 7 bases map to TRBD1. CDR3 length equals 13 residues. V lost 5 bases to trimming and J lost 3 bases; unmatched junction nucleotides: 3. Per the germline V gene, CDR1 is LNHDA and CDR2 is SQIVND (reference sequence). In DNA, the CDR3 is TGTGCCAGTAGTCCTACAGGGGACTATGGCTACACCTTC. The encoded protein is CASSPTGDYGYTF.

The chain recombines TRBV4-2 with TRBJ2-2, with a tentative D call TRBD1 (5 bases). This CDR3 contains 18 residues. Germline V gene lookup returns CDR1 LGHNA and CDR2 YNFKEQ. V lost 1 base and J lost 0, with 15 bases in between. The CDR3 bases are TGTGCCAGCAGCCAAGGGACCTTATCGACAGCGAACACCGGGGAGCTGTTTTTT. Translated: CASSQGTLSTANTGELFF.

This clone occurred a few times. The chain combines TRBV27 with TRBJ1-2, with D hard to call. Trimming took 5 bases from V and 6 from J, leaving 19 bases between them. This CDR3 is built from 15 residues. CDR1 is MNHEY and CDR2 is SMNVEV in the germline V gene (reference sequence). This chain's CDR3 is CASSPLRGGVDGYTF. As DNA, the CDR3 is TGTGCCAGCAGTCCGTTGCGAGGCGGGGTCGATGGCTACACCTTC.

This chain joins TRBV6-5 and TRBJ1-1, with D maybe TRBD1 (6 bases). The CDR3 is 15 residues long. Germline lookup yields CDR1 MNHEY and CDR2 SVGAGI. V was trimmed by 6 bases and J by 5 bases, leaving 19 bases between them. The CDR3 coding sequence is TGTGCCAGCAGCGCGGCAGGGGCAGTGGGTACTGAAGCTTTCTTT. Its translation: CASSAAGAVGTEAFF.

DNA of the CDR3: TGCAGCGTTTTCAACCCGGGGCAGCCCCAGCATTTT. It specifies CSVFNPGQPQHF. V is TRBV29-1 and J is TRBJ1-5; no reliable D call. With 5 bases removed from V and 7 bases from J, the gap between germline ends came to 12 bases. Germline V gene data show CDR1 as SQVTM and CDR2 as ANQGSEA. The CDR3 sequence is 12 residues long.

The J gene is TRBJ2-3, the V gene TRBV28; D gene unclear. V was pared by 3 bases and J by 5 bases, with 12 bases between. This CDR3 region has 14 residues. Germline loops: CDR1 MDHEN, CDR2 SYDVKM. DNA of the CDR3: TGTGCCAGCAGTTTGTTTGTCTCTAGAGATACGCAGTATTTT. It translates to CASSLFVSRDTQYF.

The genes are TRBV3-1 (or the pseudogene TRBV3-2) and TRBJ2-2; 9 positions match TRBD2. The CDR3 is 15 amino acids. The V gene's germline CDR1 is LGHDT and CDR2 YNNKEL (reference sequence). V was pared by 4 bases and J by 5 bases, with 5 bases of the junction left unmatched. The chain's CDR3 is CASSRSGGRTGELFF. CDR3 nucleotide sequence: TGTGCCAGCAGCCGTAGCGGGGGCCGGACCGGGGAGCTGTTTTTT.

DNA for the CDR3: TGTGCCAGCAGGGGACAGGGGGACTCTGAAGCTTTCTTT. It codes for CASRGQGDSEAFF. V and J are TRBV2 and TRBJ1-1; TRBD1 aligns across 11 bases. The germline V gene has CDR1 SNHLY and CDR2 FYNNEI. The length of the CDR3 is 13 residues. With 6 bases clipped from V and 6 bases from J, the junction kept 3 bases outside the gene matches.

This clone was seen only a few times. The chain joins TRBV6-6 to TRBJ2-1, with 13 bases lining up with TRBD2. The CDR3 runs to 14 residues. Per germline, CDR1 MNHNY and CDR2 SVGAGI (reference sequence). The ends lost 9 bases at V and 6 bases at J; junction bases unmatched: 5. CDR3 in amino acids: CASDTSGRANEQFF. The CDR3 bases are TGTGCCAGTGACACTAGCGGGAGGGCCAATGAGCAGTTCTTC.

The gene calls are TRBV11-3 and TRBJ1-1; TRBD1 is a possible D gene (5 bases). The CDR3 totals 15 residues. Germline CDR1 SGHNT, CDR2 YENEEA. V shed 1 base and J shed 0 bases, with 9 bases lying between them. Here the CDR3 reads CASSLVPGMNTEAFF. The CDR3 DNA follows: TGTGCCAGCAGCTTAGTGCCAGGGATGAACACTGAAGCTTTCTTT.